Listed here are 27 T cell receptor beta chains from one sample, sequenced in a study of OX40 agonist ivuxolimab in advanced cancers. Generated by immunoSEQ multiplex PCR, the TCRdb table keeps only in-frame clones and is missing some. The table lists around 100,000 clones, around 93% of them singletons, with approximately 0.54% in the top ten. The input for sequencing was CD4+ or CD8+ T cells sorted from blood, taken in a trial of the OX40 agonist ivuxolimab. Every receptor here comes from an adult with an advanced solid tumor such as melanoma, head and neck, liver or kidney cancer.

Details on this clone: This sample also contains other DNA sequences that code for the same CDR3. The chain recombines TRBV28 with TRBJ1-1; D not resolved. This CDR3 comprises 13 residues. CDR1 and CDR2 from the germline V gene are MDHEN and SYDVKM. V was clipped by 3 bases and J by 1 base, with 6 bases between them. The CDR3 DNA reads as TGTGCCAGCAGTTTTCGGGGGAACACTGAAGCTTTCTTT. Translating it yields CASSFRGNTEAFF.

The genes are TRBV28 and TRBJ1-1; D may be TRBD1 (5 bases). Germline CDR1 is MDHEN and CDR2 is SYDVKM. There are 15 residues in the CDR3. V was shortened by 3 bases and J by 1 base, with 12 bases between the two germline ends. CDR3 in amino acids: CASSLFDRGNTEAFF. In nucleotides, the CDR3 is TGTGCCAGCAGTTTGTTTGACAGAGGGAACACTGAAGCTTTCTTT.

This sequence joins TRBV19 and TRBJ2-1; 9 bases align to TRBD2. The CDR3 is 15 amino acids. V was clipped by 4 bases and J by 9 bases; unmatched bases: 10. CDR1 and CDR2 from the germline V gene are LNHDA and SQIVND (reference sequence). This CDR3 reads CASSTMAGGPVEQFF. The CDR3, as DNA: TGTGCCAGTAGTACCATGGCGGGAGGGCCGGTTGAGCAGTTCTTC.

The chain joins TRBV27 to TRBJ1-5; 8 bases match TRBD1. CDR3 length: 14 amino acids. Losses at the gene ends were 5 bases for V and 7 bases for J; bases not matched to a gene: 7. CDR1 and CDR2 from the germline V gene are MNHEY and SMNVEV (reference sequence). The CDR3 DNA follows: TGTGCCAGCAGTGGACAGGGCGGATGGCAGCCCCAGCATTTT. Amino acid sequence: CASSGQGGWQPQHF.

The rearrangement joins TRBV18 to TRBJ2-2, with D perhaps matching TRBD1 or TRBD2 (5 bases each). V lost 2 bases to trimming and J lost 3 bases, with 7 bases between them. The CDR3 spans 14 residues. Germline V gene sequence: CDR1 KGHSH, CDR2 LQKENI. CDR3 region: CASSPGTHTGELFF. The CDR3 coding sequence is TGTGCCAGCTCACCAGGGACCCACACCGGGGAGCTGTTTTTT.

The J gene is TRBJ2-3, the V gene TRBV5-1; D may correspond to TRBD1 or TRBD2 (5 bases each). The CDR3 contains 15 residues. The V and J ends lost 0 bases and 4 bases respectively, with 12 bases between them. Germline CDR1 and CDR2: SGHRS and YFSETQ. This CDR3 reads CASSLERGDPDTQYF. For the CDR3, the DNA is TGCGCCAGCAGCTTGGAGCGAGGGGACCCAGATACGCAGTATTTT.

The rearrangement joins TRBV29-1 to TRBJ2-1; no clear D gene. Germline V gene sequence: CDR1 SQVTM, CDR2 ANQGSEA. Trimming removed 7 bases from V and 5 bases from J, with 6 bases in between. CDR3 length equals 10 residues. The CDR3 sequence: CSDGDNEQFF. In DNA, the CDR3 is TGCAGCGACGGAGACAATGAGCAGTTCTTC.

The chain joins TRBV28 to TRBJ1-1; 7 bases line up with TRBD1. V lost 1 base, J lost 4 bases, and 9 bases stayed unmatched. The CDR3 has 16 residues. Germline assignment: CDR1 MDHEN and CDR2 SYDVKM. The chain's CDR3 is CASSLLRQGSVTEAFF. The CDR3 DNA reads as TGTGCCAGCAGTTTATTAAGACAGGGTTCGGTCACTGAAGCTTTCTTT.

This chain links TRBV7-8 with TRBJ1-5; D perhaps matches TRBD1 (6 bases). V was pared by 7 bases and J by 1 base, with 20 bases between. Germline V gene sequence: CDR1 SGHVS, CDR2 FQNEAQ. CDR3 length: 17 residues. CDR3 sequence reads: CASTPWSGGRSNQPQHF. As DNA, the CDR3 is TGTGCCAGCACGCCATGGTCCGGGGGCAGGAGCAATCAGCCCCAGCATTTT.

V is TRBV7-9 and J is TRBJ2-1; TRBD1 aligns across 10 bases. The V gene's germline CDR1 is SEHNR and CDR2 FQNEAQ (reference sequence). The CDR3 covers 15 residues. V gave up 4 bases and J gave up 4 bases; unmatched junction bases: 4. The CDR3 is CASSYRQGAYNEQFF. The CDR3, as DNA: TGTGCCAGCAGCTACAGACAGGGGGCATACAATGAGCAGTTCTTC. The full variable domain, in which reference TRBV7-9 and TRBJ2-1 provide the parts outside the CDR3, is DTGVSQNPRHKITKRGQNVTFRCDPISEHNRLYWYRQTLGQGPEFLTYFQNEAQLEKSRLLSDRFSAERPKGSFSTLEIQRTEQGDSAMYLCASSYRQGAYNEQFFGPGTRLTVL.

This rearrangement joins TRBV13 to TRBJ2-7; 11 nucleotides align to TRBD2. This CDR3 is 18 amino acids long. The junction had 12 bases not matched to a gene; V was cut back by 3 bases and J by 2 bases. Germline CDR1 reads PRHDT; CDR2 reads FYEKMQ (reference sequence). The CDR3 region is CASSFPLGLAGQPYEQYF. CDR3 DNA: TGTGCCAGCAGCTTTCCCCTCGGACTAGCGGGCCAGCCCTACGAGCAGTACTTC.

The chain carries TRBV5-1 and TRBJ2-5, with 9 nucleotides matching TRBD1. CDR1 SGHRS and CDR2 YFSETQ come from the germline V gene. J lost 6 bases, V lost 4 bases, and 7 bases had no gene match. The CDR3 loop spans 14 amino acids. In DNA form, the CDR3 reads TGCGCCAGCAGCCTGACAGGGGGGAAAAAGACCCAGTACTTC. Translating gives CASSLTGGKKTQYF.

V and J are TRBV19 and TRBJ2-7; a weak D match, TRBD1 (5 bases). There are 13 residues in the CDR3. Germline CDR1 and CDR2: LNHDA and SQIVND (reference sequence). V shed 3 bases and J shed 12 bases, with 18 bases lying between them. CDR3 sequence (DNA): TGTGCCAGTAGTATGACGGACCAGGGATTCCTGTACTTC. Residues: CASSMTDQGFLYF.

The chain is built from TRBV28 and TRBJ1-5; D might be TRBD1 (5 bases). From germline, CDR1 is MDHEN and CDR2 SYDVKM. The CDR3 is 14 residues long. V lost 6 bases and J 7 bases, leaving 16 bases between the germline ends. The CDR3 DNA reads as TGTGCCAGCAGGCAGGGATCGGTTAGGCAGCCCCAGCATTTT. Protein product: CASRQGSVRQPQHF. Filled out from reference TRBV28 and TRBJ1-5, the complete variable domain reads DVKVTQSSRYLVKRTGEKVFLECVQDMDHENMFWYRQDPGLGLRLIYFSYDVKMKEKGDIPEGYSVSREKKERFSLILESASTNQTSMYLCASRQGSVRQPQHFGDGTRLSIL.

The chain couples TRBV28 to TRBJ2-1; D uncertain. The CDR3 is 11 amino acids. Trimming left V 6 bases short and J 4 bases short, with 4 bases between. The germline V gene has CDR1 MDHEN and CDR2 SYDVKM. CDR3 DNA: TGTGCCAGCAGCAAATACAATGAGCAGTTCTTC. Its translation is CASSKYNEQFF.

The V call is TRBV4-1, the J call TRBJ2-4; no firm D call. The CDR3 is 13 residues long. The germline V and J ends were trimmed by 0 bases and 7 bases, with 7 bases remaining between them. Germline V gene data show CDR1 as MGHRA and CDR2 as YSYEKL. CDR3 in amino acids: CASSQELRNIQYF. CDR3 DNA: TGCGCCAGCAGCCAAGAACTCCGGAACATTCAGTACTTC.

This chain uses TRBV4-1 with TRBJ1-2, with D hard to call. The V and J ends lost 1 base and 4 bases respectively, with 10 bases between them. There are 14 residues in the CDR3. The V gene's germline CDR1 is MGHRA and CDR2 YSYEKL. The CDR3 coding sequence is TGCGCCAGCAGCCAAGCGGGATTTGGCTATGGCTACACCTTC. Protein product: CASSQAGFGYGYTF.

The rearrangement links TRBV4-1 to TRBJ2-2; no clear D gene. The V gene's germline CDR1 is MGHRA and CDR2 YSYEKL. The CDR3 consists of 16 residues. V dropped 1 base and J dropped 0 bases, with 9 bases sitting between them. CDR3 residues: CASSQARPTNTGELFF. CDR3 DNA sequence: TGCGCCAGCAGCCAAGCAAGACCTACGAACACCGGGGAGCTGTTTTTT.

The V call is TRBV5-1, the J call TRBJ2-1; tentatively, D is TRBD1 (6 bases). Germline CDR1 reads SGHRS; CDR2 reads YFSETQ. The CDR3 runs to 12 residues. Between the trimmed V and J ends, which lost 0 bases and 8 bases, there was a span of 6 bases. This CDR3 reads CASSLGGHEQFF. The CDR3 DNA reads TGCGCCAGCAGCTTGGGGGGGCATGAGCAGTTCTTC.

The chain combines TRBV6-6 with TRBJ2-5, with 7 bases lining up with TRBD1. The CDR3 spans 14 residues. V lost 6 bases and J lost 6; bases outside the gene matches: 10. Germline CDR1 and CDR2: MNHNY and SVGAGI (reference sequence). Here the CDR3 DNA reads TGTGCCAGCAGCCTACCGACAGGGAAAAAGACCCAGTACTTC. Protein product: CASSLPTGKKTQYF.

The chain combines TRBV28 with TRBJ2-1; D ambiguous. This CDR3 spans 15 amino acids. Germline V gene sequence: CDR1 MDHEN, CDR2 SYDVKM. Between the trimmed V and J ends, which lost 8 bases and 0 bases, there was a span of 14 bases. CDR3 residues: CASFAAQNSYNEQFF. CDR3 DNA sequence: TGTGCCAGCTTTGCAGCCCAGAACTCCTACAATGAGCAGTTCTTC.

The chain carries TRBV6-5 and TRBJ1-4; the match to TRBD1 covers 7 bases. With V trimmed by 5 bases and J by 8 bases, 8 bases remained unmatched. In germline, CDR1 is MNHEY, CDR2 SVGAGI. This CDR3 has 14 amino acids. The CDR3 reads CASSKLRGNEKLFF. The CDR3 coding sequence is TGTGCCAGCAGTAAACTCAGGGGGAACGAAAAACTGTTTTTT.

DNA of the CDR3: TGTGCCAGCAGTTACGCCCCCCCACTGAACACTGAAGCTTTCTTT. This codes for CASSYAPPLNTEAFF. The chain joins TRBV6-5 to TRBJ1-1, with D hard to call. Germline V CDR1 and CDR2: MNHEY, SVGAGI. Trimming cost V 2 bases and J 0 bases, with 10 bases left between them. There are 15 residues in the CDR3.

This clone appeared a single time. Here the CDR3 reads CRGDLTYNEQFF. Here the CDR3 DNA reads TGTAGGGGGGACTTGACCTACAATGAGCAGTTCTTC. The rearrangement joins TRBV27 to TRBJ2-1; D assignment may be TRBD1 or TRBD2 (6 bases each). This CDR3 contains 12 residues. The germline V gene has CDR1 MNHEY and CDR2 SMNVEV (reference sequence).

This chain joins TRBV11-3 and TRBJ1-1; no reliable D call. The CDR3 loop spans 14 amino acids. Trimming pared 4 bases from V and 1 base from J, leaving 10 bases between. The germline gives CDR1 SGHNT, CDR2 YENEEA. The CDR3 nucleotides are TGTGCCAGCAGCTCCTCGAGGAGGAACACTGAAGCTTTCTTT. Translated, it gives CASSSSRRNTEAFF.

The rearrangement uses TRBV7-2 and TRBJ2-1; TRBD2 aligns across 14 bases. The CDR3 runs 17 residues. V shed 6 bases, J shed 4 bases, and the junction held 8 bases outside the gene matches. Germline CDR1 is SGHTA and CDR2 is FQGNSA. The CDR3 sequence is CASSSGTSGRDYNEQFF. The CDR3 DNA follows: TGTGCCAGCAGTTCCGGGACTAGCGGGAGAGATTACAATGAGCAGTTCTTC. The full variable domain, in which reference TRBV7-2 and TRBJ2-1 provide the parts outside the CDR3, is GAGVSQSPSNKVTEKGKDVELRCDPISGHTALYWYRQSLGQGLEFLIYFQGNSAPDKSGLPSDRFSAERTGGSVSTLTIQRTQQEDSAVYLCASSSGTSGRDYNEQFFGPGTRLTVL.

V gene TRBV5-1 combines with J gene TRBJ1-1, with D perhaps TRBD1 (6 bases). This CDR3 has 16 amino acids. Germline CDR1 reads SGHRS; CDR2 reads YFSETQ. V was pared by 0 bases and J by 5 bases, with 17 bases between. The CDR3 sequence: CASSLAGEAIGTEAFF. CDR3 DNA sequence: TGCGCCAGCAGCTTGGCAGGGGAGGCTATTGGGACTGAAGCTTTCTTT. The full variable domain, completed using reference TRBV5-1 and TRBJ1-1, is KAGVTQTPRYLIKTRGQQVTLSCSPISGHRSVSWYQQTPGQGLQFLFEYFSETQRNKGNFPGRFSGRQFSNSRSEMNVSTLELGDSALYLCASSLAGEAIGTEAFFGQGTRLTVV.